The present entry profiles one TCR beta chain with its context. Antigen specificity is unknown. This sample stems from a study of graft-versus-host responses after intestinal transplantation. Study-wide background: Transplant types were multivisceral, liver-intestinal, or isolated intestinal. All of the recipients had induction that used anti-thymocyte globulin, then tacrolimus and steroids for around three years.

The CDR3 covers 15 residues. The J segment lost 5 bases and the V segment lost 5 bases, leaving 8 bases of the junction unmatched. Germline CDR1 reads SEHNR; CDR2 reads FQNEAQ (reference sequence). Regarding the study as a whole: GvH clones were identified in recipient marrow, with some first appearing in ileum or blood. Levels of circulating GvH clones at their peak were associated with early post-transplant HvG declines.

Sequenced by immunoSEQ multiplex PCR; TCRdb stores in-frame clones only, minus some. This table holds more than 65,000 clones, about 87% found once. The clonotype originates from a human donor who was the organ donor for an intestinal transplant. The chain recombines TRBV7-9 with TRBJ2-5; TRBD1 matches at 10 bases. Here the sequenced sample was unstimulated CD4+ T cells sorted from spleen or lymph node cells, taken before transplant. The CDR3 sequence: CASSRGTGERETQYF. The CDR3 nucleotides read TGTGCCAGCAGCCGCGGGACAGGGGAGAGGGAGACCCAGTACTTC.